This entry lists 8 T cell receptor beta chains sequenced from one sample in a study of CD8 T cell repertoires and HIV-1 epitope variants. These receptors have no identified antigens. Produced via immunoSEQ multiplex PCR; TCRdb's table is partial and in-frame only. The sample has about 5,600 clones; 50% to 75% are singletons. The sample comprised cultured CD8+ T cells derived from PBMCs. Receptor source: a male donor with HIV.

The chain links TRBV27 to TRBJ2-1, with D perhaps matching TRBD1 (6 bases). Germline V gene sequence: CDR1 MNHEY, CDR2 SMNVEV (reference sequence). This CDR3 comprises 14 residues. Trimming stripped 7 bases from V and 8 bases from J, with 18 bases between. This CDR3 reads CASKIEGVRDEQFF. The CDR3 nucleotides are TGTGCCAGCAAAATTGAGGGGGTGAGGGATGAGCAGTTCTTC.

The rearrangement uses TRBV28 and TRBJ2-1; 7 nucleotides agree with TRBD1. The CDR3 is made up of 14 amino acids. Germline CDR1 reads MDHEN; CDR2 reads SYDVKM. V lost 6 bases, J lost 8 bases, and 10 bases stayed unmatched. CDR3 region: CASRPRQGIYEQFF. CDR3 nucleotides: TGTGCCAGCAGACCTAGACAGGGTATCTATGAGCAGTTCTTC.

This clone came up a few times. V and J are TRBV28 and TRBJ2-1; 7 nucleotides match TRBD2. The CDR3 is made up of 16 amino acids. With V trimmed by 3 bases and J by 9 bases, 14 bases remained unmatched. Per the germline V gene, CDR1 is MDHEN and CDR2 is SYDVKM. CDR3 in DNA: TGTGCCAGCAGTTTCCCTAGGATGGGAGGGCCGATTGAGCAGTTCTTC. It yields the protein CASSFPRMGGPIEQFF.

The gene calls are TRBV5-4 and TRBJ2-1, with D unresolved. Trimming removed 0 bases at V and 5 bases at J, with 12 bases between. This CDR3 comprises 15 residues. Germline CDR1 and CDR2: SGHNT and YYREEE (reference sequence). The CDR3 loop reads CASSLEVMGHNEQFF. In DNA, the CDR3 is TGTGCCAGCAGCTTGGAGGTTATGGGCCACAATGAGCAGTTCTTC.

This clone showed up just a few times. V is TRBV6-1 and J is TRBJ2-7; TRBD1 might be the D (6 bases). V was cut by 0 bases and J by 3 bases, with 24 bases left in between. Germline V gene sequence: CDR1 MNHNS, CDR2 SASEGT. The CDR3 loop spans 19 amino acids. CDR3 DNA sequence: TGTGCCAGCAGTGAAGCGTTTGAACAGGGTCAACTGTTTTTCTACGAGCAGTACTTC. This encodes CASSEAFEQGQLFFYEQYF.

This clone was counted only a few times. The J gene is TRBJ2-5, the V gene TRBV19; TRBD1 aligns across 9 bases. Germline V gene lookup returns CDR1 LNHDA and CDR2 SQIVND (reference sequence). The CDR3 is made up of 14 amino acids. Trimming removed 6 bases from V and 2 bases from J; junction bases left unmatched: 4. The CDR3 DNA reads as TGTGCCAGTAGCCACAGGGGGCAGCAAGAGACCCAGTACTTC. Protein product: CASSHRGQQETQYF.

This sequence joins TRBV28 and TRBJ1-6; D remains unclear. This CDR3 region has 14 residues. Trimming shortened V by 2 bases and J by 12 bases, and 14 bases separated the two germline ends. Germline V lookup: CDR1 MDHEN, CDR2 SYDVKM. The CDR3 here is CASSLSPDTEPLHF. In DNA form, the CDR3 reads TGTGCCAGCAGTTTAAGTCCTGACACCGAACCCCTCCACTTT.

This chain joins TRBV28 and TRBJ2-7; D call uncertain. Trimming cost V 3 bases and J 3 bases, with 6 bases left between them. Germline V lookup: CDR1 MDHEN, CDR2 SYDVKM. CDR3 length: 12 residues. CDR3 in amino acids: CASSFRLYEQYF. In nucleotides, the CDR3 is TGTGCCAGCAGTTTCAGGCTCTACGAGCAGTACTTC.